This T cell receptor beta chain was sequenced for a study of T cell changes during pregnancy in multiple sclerosis. There are 15 residues in the CDR3. Trimming pared 3 bases from V and 8 bases from J, leaving 18 bases between. CDR1 SGHRS and CDR2 YFSETQ come from the germline V gene. Produced via immunoSEQ multiplex PCR; TCRdb's table is partial and in-frame only. This sample has around 80,000 clones, with approximately 92% found just once. The receptor's source is a female donor with multiple sclerosis, enrolled in a pregnancy study. The chain carries TRBV5-1 and TRBJ2-1; weak D call: TRBD2 (6 bases). This specimen consisted of peripheral blood, obtained before pregnancy. CDR3 residues: CASSYAGRGWDEQFF. In DNA, the CDR3 is TGCGCCAGCAGCTACGCCGGGAGAGGGTGGGATGAGCAGTTCTTC.